A single sample is the source of the 28 T cell receptor beta chains below, sequenced in a study of long-term antiretroviral therapy in people with HIV (dated by TCRdb to between 2021 and 2023). The immunoSEQ hsTCRB v3.0 assay was used at survey level resolution to sequence the TRB variable region. TCRdb took over this immuneACCESS table, retaining in-frame rearrangements with V and J assigned. Such tables are incomplete; in checked studies, under half of the missing clones stem from an unresolved V gene, and the remainder is unexplained. The sample has fewer than 25,000 clones on record, 80% to 90% of them singletons. The ten largest make up around a sixth of the sample. Source: unsorted PBMCs, taken 1.2 years after starting antiretroviral therapy. The receptor set was obtained from a man aged 45 to 65 with HIV.

J is TRBJ1-5 and V is TRBV13; D call uncertain. CDR3 size: 12 residues. The V gene lost 1 base and the J gene lost 7 bases, with 5 bases spanning the gap. Germline V CDR1 and CDR2: PRHDT, FYEKMQ (reference sequence). CDR3: CASSLAGQPQHF. CDR3 sequence (DNA): TGTGCCAGCAGCTTAGCGGGACAGCCCCAGCATTTT.

The V call is TRBV15, the J call TRBJ2-1; D is possibly TRBD2 (5 bases). CDR1 and CDR2 (germline): LNHNV, YYDKDF (reference sequence). This CDR3 is 17 amino acids long. The ends were cut back, 0 bases at V and 5 bases at J, with 17 bases in the middle. The chain's CDR3 is CATSRDWSSAENNEQFF. CDR3 sequence (DNA): TGTGCCACCAGCAGAGATTGGAGTAGCGCGGAAAACAATGAGCAGTTCTTC.

This rearrangement joins TRBV4-3 to TRBJ2-7; 9 nucleotides agree with TRBD2. V lost 1 base to trimming and J lost 6 bases; unmatched junction nucleotides: 4. Per the germline V gene, CDR1 is LGHNA and CDR2 is YSLEER. This CDR3 is 14 amino acids long. CDR3 loop: CASSQGAGGIEQYF. The CDR3 DNA follows: TGCGCCAGCAGCCAAGGCGCGGGGGGGATCGAGCAGTACTTC.

The V call is TRBV7-8, the J call TRBJ2-1; D is unclear. The CDR3 contains 12 residues. Germline V gene lookup returns CDR1 SGHVS and CDR2 FQNEAQ. Trimming stripped 5 bases from V and 9 bases from J, with 11 bases between. The CDR3 loop is CASSAGLGEQFF. Written as DNA, the CDR3 is TGTGCCAGCAGCGCCGGGCTGGGTGAGCAGTTCTTC.

The CDR3 sequence is CASSPEGQGGGYGYTF. CDR3 DNA sequence: TGTGCCAGCAGCCCCGAGGGACAGGGGGGGGGCTATGGCTACACCTTC. This chain links TRBV7-2 with TRBJ1-2; 11 bases are a match to TRBD1. Germline CDR1 is SGHTA and CDR2 is FQGNSA. There are 16 residues in the CDR3. J gave up 4 bases and V 5 bases, and 9 bases lay outside the gene matches.

The chain employs TRBV10-2 and TRBJ1-1, with 7 bases identical to TRBD1. Germline CDR1 reads WSHSY; CDR2 reads SAAADI. The ends lost 6 bases at V and 0 bases at J; junction bases unmatched: 4. The CDR3 has 14 residues. CDR3 bases: TGCGCCAGCAGCCGGGGACAGATGAACACTGAAGCTTTCTTT. Translated: CASSRGQMNTEAFF.

This chain links TRBV18 with TRBJ1-1; no reliable D call. CDR1 KGHSH and CDR2 LQKENI come from the germline V gene. V lost 0 bases and J lost 11, with 10 bases in between. This CDR3 is built from 12 residues. The CDR3 region has the DNA TGTGCCAGCTCACCACCGACCCCCCCGGCTTTCTTT. Translating it yields CASSPPTPPAFF.

The rearrangement links TRBV7-9 to TRBJ1-2; maybe TRBD1 (6 bases). Germline loops: CDR1 SEHNR, CDR2 FQNEAQ (reference sequence). Deletions cut 1 base from V and 8 bases from J, with 11 bases between. This CDR3 is 13 amino acids long. The chain's CDR3 is CASSLVGGQGYTF. In DNA form, the CDR3 reads TGTGCCAGCAGCTTAGTTGGGGGGCAAGGCTACACCTTC.

CDR3 sequence: CASSEAQEETQYF. The DNA of the CDR3 is TGTGCCAGCAGTGAAGCACAGGAAGAGACCCAGTACTTC. The J gene is TRBJ2-5, the V gene TRBV25-1; a possible D gene is TRBD1 (5 bases). CDR3 size: 13 residues. Trimming pared 2 bases from V and 3 bases from J, leaving 7 bases between. The V gene's germline CDR1 is MGHDK and CDR2 SYGVNS.

This rearrangement joins TRBV10-2 to TRBJ2-3, with 7 bases aligning to TRBD2. The CDR3 has 16 residues. V gave up 6 bases and J gave up 1 base; unmatched junction bases: 10. CDR1 is WSHSY, CDR2 SAAADI, per germline. The CDR3 region is CASSLLSGPGTDTQYF. The CDR3 region has the DNA TGCGCCAGCAGCCTCCTTAGCGGGCCCGGCACAGATACGCAGTATTTT.

The V call is TRBV4-3, the J call TRBJ2-2; 7 nucleotides agree with TRBD2. Germline values: CDR1 LGHNA, CDR2 YSLEER. The CDR3 totals 14 residues. The V gene end was trimmed by 2 bases and the J gene end by 8 bases; junction bases not matched to a gene: 5. In DNA form, the CDR3 reads TGCGCCAGCAGCCAATTCGGCGGGGGAGGGGAGCTGTTTTTT. Encoded protein: CASSQFGGGGELFF.

The V and J genes are TRBV7-9 and TRBJ1-2, with D perhaps TRBD1 (6 bases). Deletions cut 1 base from V and 2 bases from J, with 11 bases between. The CDR3 is made up of 15 amino acids. Germline V gene lookup returns CDR1 SEHNR and CDR2 FQNEAQ (reference sequence). CDR3 sequence: CASSLEETGNYGYTF. DNA of the CDR3: TGTGCCAGCAGCTTAGAAGAGACAGGAAACTATGGCTACACCTTC. Supplemented by reference TRBV7-9 and TRBJ1-2, the full variable domain reads DTGVSQNPRHKITKRGQNVTFRCDPISEHNRLYWYRQTLGQGPEFLTYFQNEAQLEKSRLLSDRFSAERPKGSFSTLEIQRTEQGDSAMYLCASSLEETGNYGYTFGSGTRLTVV.

The V call is TRBV5-1, the J call TRBJ2-3; D perhaps matches TRBD1 (6 bases). V gave up 5 bases and J gave up 2 bases, with 15 bases separating them. Germline values: CDR1 SGHRS, CDR2 YFSETQ. The CDR3 length is 15 residues. CDR3 DNA sequence: TGCGCCAGCAGATTGAGGGGGTTTCTCACAGATACGCAGTATTTT. Translation gives CASRLRGFLTDTQYF.

The genes are TRBV9 and TRBJ2-5, with D possibly being TRBD2 (6 bases). The germline gives CDR1 SGDLS, CDR2 YYNGEE. The CDR3 has 16 amino acids. Trimming shortened V by 0 bases and J by 1 base, and 13 bases separated the two germline ends. The CDR3 reads CASSVGGVASQETQYF. As DNA, the CDR3 is TGTGCCAGCAGCGTAGGCGGGGTAGCGTCCCAAGAGACCCAGTACTTC.

The V call is TRBV11-2, the J call TRBJ2-7; D is perhaps TRBD2 (5 bases). CDR3 size: 13 residues. V was cut by 4 bases and J by 6 bases, with 13 bases left in between. From germline, CDR1 is SGHAT and CDR2 FQNNGV. CDR3: CASSSQRYGEQYF. CDR3 coding DNA: TGTGCCAGCAGCTCCCAGCGGTACGGCGAGCAGTACTTC.

V and J are TRBV7-6 and TRBJ1-1, with D perhaps TRBD1 (6 bases). Germline V CDR1 and CDR2: SGHVS, FNYEAQ. With 5 bases removed from V and 4 bases from J, the gap between germline ends came to 14 bases. CDR3 size: 14 residues. CDR3 sequence (DNA): TGTGCCAGCAGCCCCACAGGGTGGGGCACTGAAGCTTTCTTT. Translation: CASSPTGWGTEAFF.

V is TRBV11-2 and J is TRBJ2-1; perhaps TRBD2 as D (6 bases). Trimming took 4 bases from V and 15 from J, leaving 13 bases between them. Germline CDR1 reads SGHAT; CDR2 reads FQNNGV. There are 11 residues in the CDR3. CDR3 loop: CASSSGLPTFF. The CDR3 DNA reads as TGTGCCAGCAGCTCGGGACTCCCCACGTTCTTC.

This chain uses TRBV10-3 with TRBJ2-3; TRBD2 matches 7 bases. Trimming removed 7 bases from V and 0 bases from J; junction bases left unmatched: 7. Germline CDR1 and CDR2: ENHRY and SYGVKD. The CDR3 loop spans 15 amino acids. Here the CDR3 reads CAITVSGASTDTQYF. CDR3 bases: TGTGCCATCACGGTCAGCGGGGCTAGCACAGATACGCAGTATTTT.

The V call is TRBV14, the J call TRBJ1-6; 9 bases align to TRBD1. CDR3 length: 15 amino acids. Germline V gives CDR1 SGHDN, CDR2 FVKESK. Trimming took 1 base from V and 9 from J; bases not matched to a gene: 4. As DNA, the CDR3 is TGTGCCAGCAGCCAAGCGGGGACAGGGATTTCACCCCTCCACTTT. Translation gives CASSQAGTGISPLHF.

The J gene is TRBJ1-2, the V gene TRBV7-9; 8 bases are shared with TRBD1. CDR1 and CDR2 (germline): SEHNR, FQNEAQ (reference sequence). The CDR3 totals 13 residues. The J segment lost 7 bases and the V segment lost 4 bases, leaving 5 bases of the junction unmatched. The CDR3 bases are TGTGCCAGCAGCTACGGACAGGGAGCTGGCTACACCTTC. It encodes CASSYGQGAGYTF.

The chain joins TRBV9 to TRBJ2-3, with TRBD2 matching 11 bases. Germline assignment: CDR1 SGDLS and CDR2 YYNGEE. V trimming: 3 bases; J trimming: 2 bases; junction bases outside the gene matches: 5. This CDR3 spans 16 amino acids. The CDR3 region is CASSDVAGGLTDTQYF. In DNA form, the CDR3 reads TGTGCCAGCAGCGACGTAGCGGGGGGGCTCACAGATACGCAGTATTTT.

The chain employs TRBV13 and TRBJ1-1; D is uncertain. V lost 3 bases and J 1 base, leaving 3 bases between the germline ends. The CDR3 length is 12 residues. The germline V gene encodes CDR1 PRHDT and CDR2 FYEKMQ (reference sequence). CDR3 residues: CASSLSNTEAFF. The CDR3 DNA is TGTGCCAGCAGCTTGTCGAACACTGAAGCTTTCTTT.

This chain joins TRBV10-1 and TRBJ2-7; D possibly corresponds to TRBD1 (6 bases). V lost 3 bases to trimming and J lost 3 bases, with 21 bases between them. Germline V gene sequence: CDR1 WNHNN, CDR2 SYGVQD (reference sequence). The CDR3 extends over 17 amino acids. The CDR3 loop reads CASSEPQNYRDLYEQYF. The DNA for the CDR3 is TGCGCCAGCAGTGAACCCCAAAACTACAGGGATCTCTACGAGCAGTACTTC.

The V call is TRBV7-9, the J call TRBJ1-5; TRBD1 is a possible D gene (6 bases). The CDR3 contains 15 residues. Germline CDR1 and CDR2: SEHNR and FQNEAQ (reference sequence). V was trimmed by 6 bases and J by 6 bases, leaving 18 bases between them. CDR3 DNA sequence: TGTGCCAGCAGATTCAGGGGAGTCCTGGCTCAGCCCCAGCATTTT. This translates into CASRFRGVLAQPQHF.

This clone was observed a few times. The J gene is TRBJ1-2, the V gene TRBV7-6; unclear D gene. Germline V CDR1 and CDR2: SGHVS, FNYEAQ. V lost 3 bases to trimming and J lost 7 bases, with 12 bases between them. CDR3 length: 13 amino acids. This CDR3 is CASSFGSLGGYTF. The DNA of the CDR3 is TGTGCCAGCAGCTTTGGTTCCCTTGGTGGCTACACCTTC.

V is TRBV28 and J is TRBJ1-5; 7 bases match TRBD1. In germline, CDR1 is MDHEN, CDR2 SYDVKM. The CDR3 contains 13 residues. The junction had 6 bases not matched to a gene; V was cut back by 5 bases and J by 8 bases. CDR3 coding DNA: TGTGCCAGCAGTCCAGGGGGGCTTGAGCCCCAGCATTTT. Translated: CASSPGGLEPQHF.

J is TRBJ1-1 and V is TRBV30; D is unclear. Trimming cost V 0 bases and J 4 bases, with 9 bases left between them. The CDR3 length is 13 residues. Germline values: CDR1 GTSNPN, CDR2 SVGIG (reference sequence). The CDR3 nucleotides are TGTGCCTGGAGTGTACGGGGAGGCACTGAAGCTTTCTTT. Translated, it gives CAWSVRGGTEAFF. The full variable domain, its missing parts supplied by reference TRBV30 and TRBJ1-1, is SQTIHQWPATLVQPVGSPLSLECTVEGTSNPNLYWYRQAAGRGLQLLFYSVGIGQISSEVPQNLSASRPQDRQFILSSKKLLLSDSGFYLCAWSVRGGTEAFFGQGTRLTVV.

The gene calls are TRBV5-4 and TRBJ2-7, with TRBD1 as a possible D gene (6 bases). Trimming took 4 bases from V and 1 from J, leaving 12 bases between them. This CDR3 spans 14 amino acids. Germline CDR1 reads SGHNT; CDR2 reads YYREEE (reference sequence). Written as DNA, the CDR3 is TGTGCCAGCAGCGTAGGGGACAAATCCTACGAGCAGTACTTC. This encodes CASSVGDKSYEQYF.